These 9 T cell receptor beta chains share one sample of origin, sequenced in a study of T cell responses to AZD1222 COVID-19 vaccine (dated by TCRdb to about 2021). To prepare the library, the immunoSEQ multiplex PCR assay was applied. TCRdb holds this immuneACCESS table with in-frame rearrangements only. Some clones are missing; in checked studies, unresolved V genes explain under half, and the rest has no known cause. The sample includes some 78,000 clones, with approximately 83% observed a single time. Under 1.5% of the sample lies in the top ten. What the time point label conveys for this sample: about 28 days (+/-7) after the second vaccine dose. Here the sequenced sample was peripheral blood, taken 28 days after the second AZD1222 dose. The receptors were gathered from an adult who received the AZD1222 COVID-19 vaccine.

The V and J genes are TRBV28 and TRBJ2-3, with TRBD2 matching 9 bases. This CDR3 is 16 amino acids long. After removal of 6 bases from V and 6 bases from J, the junction contained 13 bases not matched to a gene. The germline gives CDR1 MDHEN, CDR2 SYDVKM. The CDR3 is CASRLSTSGERDTQYF. DNA for the CDR3: TGTGCCAGCAGGCTTTCGACTAGCGGAGAGAGGGATACGCAGTATTTT.

The genes are TRBV19 and TRBJ2-1; D might be TRBD2 (7 bases). Trimming pared 5 bases from V and 12 bases from J, leaving 11 bases between. The CDR3 is made up of 11 amino acids. Germline assignment: CDR1 LNHDA and CDR2 SQIVND (reference sequence). CDR3 region: CASSARGGQFF. CDR3 sequence (DNA): TGTGCCAGTAGTGCTAGGGGGGGGCAGTTCTTC.

This clone has more than one count but fewer than ten. The chain employs TRBV7-2 and TRBJ1-2; 10 bases fit TRBD1. J was trimmed by 5 bases and V by 2 bases; bases with no gene match: 2. Germline CDR1 is SGHTA and CDR2 is FQGNSA. This CDR3 is built from 14 residues. CDR3 DNA sequence: TGTGCCAGCAGCTTATGGACAGGGGGTTATGGCTACACCTTC. Encoded protein: CASSLWTGGYGYTF.

The genes are TRBV7-6 and TRBJ1-5; D uncertain. V lost 1 base, J lost 7 bases, and 8 bases lay in between. This CDR3 has 13 amino acids. Per the germline V gene, CDR1 is SGHVS and CDR2 is FNYEAQ. The DNA for the CDR3 is TGTGCCAGCAGCTTAGGGAGTGGACAGCCCCAGCATTTT. Translated, it gives CASSLGSGQPQHF.

This chain links TRBV7-2 with TRBJ1-2; 10 positions agree with TRBD1. The CDR3 is made up of 15 amino acids. After removal of 5 bases from V and 5 bases from J, the junction contained 8 bases not matched to a gene. Germline lookup yields CDR1 SGHTA and CDR2 FQGNSA. DNA of the CDR3: TGTGCCAGCAGCGCAGCGGGGACAGGGGTTTATGGCTACACCTTC. Translated, it gives CASSAAGTGVYGYTF. Using reference TRBV7-2 and TRBJ1-2 for the parts outside the CDR3, the full variable domain is GAGVSQSPSNKVTEKGKDVELRCDPISGHTALYWYRQSLGQGLEFLIYFQGNSAPDKSGLPSDRFSAERTGGSVSTLTIQRTQQEDSAVYLCASSAAGTGVYGYTFGSGTRLTVV.

J is TRBJ1-5 and V is TRBV28, with 7 bases lining up with TRBD1. Germline-derived CDR1 and CDR2 are MDHEN and SYDVKM. V shed 7 bases and J 7 bases; nucleotides not matched to a gene: 10. The CDR3 spans 14 residues. The CDR3 nucleotides are TGTGCCAGCACTAACAGGGGCGCCTGGCAGCCCCAGCATTTT. Its translation: CASTNRGAWQPQHF.

The chain is built from TRBV2 and TRBJ1-6; D is possibly TRBD1 (5 bases). CDR1 is SNHLY, CDR2 FYNNEI, per germline. The CDR3 spans 17 residues. Trimming stripped 7 bases from V and 6 bases from J, with 22 bases between. The CDR3 region is CASKQADLSWGNSPLHF. In nucleotides, the CDR3 is TGTGCCAGCAAACAGGCCGACTTATCCTGGGGTAATTCACCCCTCCACTTT. Together with reference TRBV2 and TRBJ1-6, the CDR3 gives the full variable domain: EPEVTQTPSHQVTQMGQEVILRCVPISNHLYFYWYRQILGQKVEFLVSFYNNEISEKSEIFDDQFSVERPDGSNFTLKIRSTKLEDSAMYFCASKQADLSWGNSPLHFGNGTRLTVT.

Only a few counts were recorded for this clone. This chain links TRBV7-2 with TRBJ2-1; 10 bases align to TRBD2. Germline CDR1 is SGHTA and CDR2 is FQGNSA. CDR3 size: 15 residues. V was clipped by 6 bases and J by 9 bases; unmatched bases: 11. In DNA, the CDR3 is TGTGCCAGCAGGACCCCGGGACTAGCGACAATTGAGCAGTTCTTC. Amino acid sequence: CASRTPGLATIEQFF.

The rearrangement uses TRBV11-2 and TRBJ2-7; D might be TRBD1 (6 bases). The CDR3 covers 14 residues. V lost 4 bases and J lost 2, with 12 bases in between. Germline V CDR1 and CDR2: SGHAT, FQNNGV. The CDR3 spells CASSWTDSTYEQYF. The CDR3 DNA reads as TGTGCCAGCAGCTGGACGGACAGCACCTACGAGCAGTACTTC.